This T cell receptor beta chain was documented in a study of blood T cell repertoires in COVID-19. The wider study: Acute and convalescent COVID-19 specimens originated in the United States, Italy and Spain. The analysed material was cDNA or gDNA that came from T cells, B-cell-depleted T cells, or PBMCs.

In the source study's methods: Nucleated cell counts were estimated from reference gene primer amplification. Assay used: immunoSEQ multiplex PCR; TCRdb lists only in-frame clones, some missing. The V and J calls and clone size come from that table; D and trimming were worked out from the DNA. The table shows around 160,000 clones, with roughly four fifths occurring only once. Germline CDR1 reads LGHDT; CDR2 reads YNNKEL (reference sequence). There are 15 residues in the CDR3. V was pared by 6 bases and J by 7 bases, with 12 bases of the junction left unmatched. V is TRBV3-1 (or the pseudogene TRBV3-2) and J is TRBJ2-5, with 9 bases lining up with TRBD2. This receptor was obtained from a man in his sixties with active or convalescent COVID-19. Input material: peripheral blood. CDR3 nucleotide sequence: TGTGCCAGCAGAGAGACTAGCGGAACACAGGGGACCCAGTACTTC. Protein product: CASRETSGTQGTQYF.